Listed here are 21 T cell receptor beta chains from one sample, sequenced in a study of early T cells in non-severe SARS-CoV-2 infection. TCRdb re-derived calls from the 5' RACE reads in MiXCR, one entry per CDR3 protein. The sample includes some 80,000 distinct CDR3 sequences, 9% to 15% of them seen just once. The specimen comprised whole blood, sampled at baseline. These receptors were obtained from an adult who was a healthcare worker with PCR-confirmed SARS-CoV-2 infection or an uninfected control (not recorded which). The donor label of this sample is uncertain.

The rearrangement joins TRBV18 to TRBJ1-1, with D possibly TRBD1 on 6 matching bases. Germline lookup yields CDR1 KGHSH and CDR2 LQKENI. CDR3 length: 14 residues. Between the trimmed V and J ends, which lost 4 bases and 4 bases, there was a span of 13 bases. For the CDR3, the DNA is TGTGCCAGCTCACGGGGGCAGGGTAGCACTGAAGCTTTCTTT. Translated: CASSRGQGSTEAFF.

This chain connects TRBV20-1 to TRBJ2-3; TRBD2 matches at 11 bases. The CDR3 contains 14 residues. The junction had 3 bases not matched to a gene; V was cut back by 3 bases and J by 4 bases. Germline V CDR1 and CDR2: DFQATT, SNEGSKA (reference sequence). The CDR3 loop is CSASSGRAADTQYF. CDR3 sequence (DNA): TGCAGTGCTAGTAGCGGGAGGGCCGCAGATACGCAGTATTTT.

This sequence joins TRBV6-6 and TRBJ1-2; a weak D match, TRBD1 (6 bases). The CDR3 loop spans 15 amino acids. Germline V gene lookup returns CDR1 MNHNY and CDR2 SVGAGI (reference sequence). V lost 2 bases and J 3 bases, leaving 13 bases between the germline ends. CDR3 region: CASSYPGDGDYGYTF. The CDR3 DNA follows: TGTGCCAGCAGTTACCCAGGGGACGGAGACTATGGCTACACCTTC.

This clonotype was counted many times. The chain combines TRBV18 with TRBJ2-5; a possible D gene is TRBD1 (6 bases). Germline V gives CDR1 KGHSH, CDR2 LQKENI. The V end lost 4 bases, the J end lost 5 bases, and 11 bases lay between the germline ends. CDR3 size: 13 residues. This CDR3 is CASSLSRGETQYF. The CDR3 nucleotides read TGTGCCAGCTCACTCTCCAGGGGCGAGACCCAGTACTTC.

In its sample, this clonotype was seen many times. V gene TRBV5-1 combines with J gene TRBJ2-3; 8 bases match TRBD2. The ends lost 4 bases at V and 6 bases at J; junction bases unmatched: 13. This CDR3 is 16 amino acids long. Germline V gene data show CDR1 as SGHRS and CDR2 as YFSETQ. CDR3 region: CASSPTLAGTGDTQYF. The CDR3 DNA follows: TGCGCCAGCAGCCCAACCCTAGCGGGTACGGGGGATACGCAGTATTTT.

This clonotype was recorded at least ten times. This rearrangement joins TRBV25-1 to TRBJ1-1; D remains ambiguous. Trimming left V 5 bases short and J 1 base short, with 14 bases between. Germline CDR1 MGHDK, CDR2 SYGVNS. The CDR3 runs 15 residues. Here the CDR3 DNA reads TGTGCCAGCAGTACCTTGACATCAGCGAACACTGAAGCTTTCTTT. Translation gives CASSTLTSANTEAFF.

This clonotype was seen many times. The chain links TRBV4-3 to TRBJ2-2, with 7 nucleotides matching TRBD2. V lost 0 bases, J lost 3 bases, and 7 bases stayed unmatched. Germline lookup yields CDR1 LGHNA and CDR2 YSLEER. CDR3 length: 17 residues. The CDR3 DNA reads as TGCGCCAGCAGCCAAGACATGGGAGGGTCTTACACCGGGGAGCTGTTTTTT. Translating it yields CASSQDMGGSYTGELFF.

V gene TRBV11-3 combines with J gene TRBJ1-4; D is perhaps TRBD1 (5 bases). The CDR3 is made up of 14 amino acids. Germline-derived CDR1 and CDR2 are SGHNT and YENEEA. Trimming left V 1 base short and J 8 bases short, with 11 bases between. CDR3: CASSLGHPGEKLFF. The CDR3 region has the DNA TGTGCCAGCAGCTTAGGACACCCAGGGGAAAAACTGTTTTTT. Based on the CDR3 plus reference TRBV11-3 and TRBJ1-4, the full variable domain is EAGVVQSPRYKIIEKKQPVAFWCNPISGHNTLYWYLQNLGQGPELLIRYENEEAVDDSQLPKDRFSAERLKGVDSTLKIQPAELGDSAVYLCASSLGHPGEKLFFGSGTQLSVL.

This clonotype was seen only a few times. The chain joins TRBV4-1 to TRBJ2-2, with 11 bases matching TRBD2. Per germline, CDR1 MGHRA and CDR2 YSYEKL. This CDR3 has 17 residues. V shed 6 bases and J 2 bases; nucleotides not matched to a gene: 8. CDR3 coding DNA: TGCGCCAGCAGTAGAAAGGGACTAGCGGTAAACACCGGGGAGCTGTTTTTT. Translating gives CASSRKGLAVNTGELFF.

The CDR3 spells CATSDNSGSGDEQFF. CDR3 in DNA: TGTGCCACCAGTGATAATAGCGGGAGTGGAGATGAGCAGTTCTTC. The rearrangement links TRBV24-1 to TRBJ2-1, with TRBD2 matching over 9 bases. CDR3 size: 15 residues. The germline CDR1 and CDR2 sequences are KGHDR and SFDVKD. Trimming removed 3 bases from V and 8 bases from J; junction bases left unmatched: 7.

This clonotype was seen a few times. The V and J genes are TRBV5-1 and TRBJ1-1; a possible D gene is TRBD1 (6 bases). Germline CDR1 is SGHRS and CDR2 is YFSETQ. CDR3 length equals 14 residues. Trimming removed 4 bases at V and 0 bases at J, with 10 bases between. CDR3 nucleotides: TGCGCCAGCAGCGGAGGACAGCTGAACACTGAAGCTTTCTTT. This translates into CASSGGQLNTEAFF.

Many counts were recorded for this clonotype. CDR3 in amino acids: CASSESRLRGEQYF. Written as DNA, the CDR3 is TGCGCCAGCAGTGAATCGAGGCTGAGAGGGGAGCAGTACTTC. The genes are TRBV10-2 and TRBJ2-7; TRBD2 is a possible D gene (5 bases). There are 14 residues in the CDR3. V dropped 3 bases and J dropped 7 bases, with 16 bases sitting between them. CDR1 WSHSY and CDR2 SAAADI come from the germline V gene.

This clonotype turned up a few times. This sequence joins TRBV30 and TRBJ2-3; 9 bases map to TRBD2. Germline CDR1 is GTSNPN and CDR2 is SVGIG (reference sequence). The CDR3 is 14 amino acids. The trim removed 7 bases at V and 1 base at J, leaving 6 bases unmatched. The CDR3 sequence: CASTLAGGTDTQYF. CDR3 DNA sequence: TGTGCCTCAACTTTAGCGGGGGGCACAGATACGCAGTATTTT.

The J gene is TRBJ1-5, the V gene TRBV6-6, with a weak D call TRBD1 (5 bases). The CDR3 has 13 amino acids. Trimming pared 4 bases from V and 6 bases from J, leaving 10 bases between. Germline values: CDR1 MNHNY, CDR2 SVGAGI (reference sequence). In DNA form, the CDR3 reads TGTGCCAGCAGTTTCGCAGGGAGTCAGCCCCAGCATTTT. It is translated as CASSFAGSQPQHF.

This clonotype was seen only a few times. The J gene is TRBJ1-2, the V gene TRBV19, with 7 bases aligning to TRBD1. The V gene's germline CDR1 is LNHDA and CDR2 SQIVND (reference sequence). The CDR3 has 15 amino acids. V lost 1 base to trimming and J lost 1 base; unmatched junction nucleotides: 3. CDR3 region: CASSIVGQFNYGYTF. DNA of the CDR3: TGTGCCAGTAGTATAGTGGGACAGTTTAACTATGGCTACACCTTC.

The rearrangement uses TRBV7-2 and TRBJ2-7, with D unclear. Germline V gives CDR1 SGHTA, CDR2 FQGNSA. CDR3 length equals 14 residues. V was cut by 2 bases and J by 0 bases, with 8 bases left in between. CDR3 coding DNA: TGTGCCAGCAGCTTACTGGGCACCTCCTACGAGCAGTACTTC. Residues: CASSLLGTSYEQYF.

V usage is TRBV19 and J usage is TRBJ1-2; tentative D call: TRBD1 (6 bases). This CDR3 contains 13 residues. Deletions cut 6 bases from V and 9 bases from J, with 17 bases between. Germline CDR1 LNHDA, CDR2 SQIVND (reference sequence). The CDR3 DNA is TGTGCCAGTAGGAAACAGGGTTTAGATAGCTACACCTTC. As protein: CASRKQGLDSYTF.

This clonotype was counted at least ten times. The rearrangement links TRBV20-1 to TRBJ1-1; D gene ambiguous. Trimming removed 5 bases from V and 1 base from J, with 14 bases in between. CDR3 size: 14 residues. Germline V gene sequence: CDR1 DFQATT, CDR2 SNEGSKA (reference sequence). CDR3 coding DNA: TGCAGTGCTCCCCCGGCAGCGGCGAACACTGAAGCTTTCTTT. Translated: CSAPPAAANTEAFF.

This clonotype has ten or more counts. This chain joins TRBV4-1 and TRBJ2-4; no clear D. The CDR3 length is 17 residues. V lost 4 bases and J 5 bases, leaving 21 bases between the germline ends. From germline, CDR1 is MGHRA and CDR2 YSYEKL. As DNA, the CDR3 is TGCGCCAGCAGCCTGGATTCCGGGCCTTTGAGCCAAAACATTCAGTACTTC. It codes for CASSLDSGPLSQNIQYF.

This clonotype was recorded once. This rearrangement joins TRBV18 to TRBJ2-1; tentative D call: TRBD1 (5 bases). Trimming left V 0 bases short and J 7 bases short, with 13 bases between. Germline-derived CDR1 and CDR2 are KGHSH and LQKENI. The CDR3 has 15 amino acids. The CDR3 protein is CASSPPSLGANEQFF. CDR3 nucleotide sequence: TGTGCCAGCTCACCACCATCCCTAGGGGCGAATGAGCAGTTCTTC.

With respect to this clonotype: The junction and the germline gene differ at one end; a read error may be behind it. The CDR3: CVSSLGRRGPGGTQYF. The CDR3 DNA reads as TGTGTCAGCAGCTTAGGTCGGCGTGGGCCGGGAGGTACGCAGTATTTT. The chain is built from TRBV7-2 and TRBJ2-3; 7 nucleotides align to TRBD2. The CDR3 sequence is 16 residues long. Germline V gene lookup returns CDR1 SGHTA and CDR2 FQGNSA.